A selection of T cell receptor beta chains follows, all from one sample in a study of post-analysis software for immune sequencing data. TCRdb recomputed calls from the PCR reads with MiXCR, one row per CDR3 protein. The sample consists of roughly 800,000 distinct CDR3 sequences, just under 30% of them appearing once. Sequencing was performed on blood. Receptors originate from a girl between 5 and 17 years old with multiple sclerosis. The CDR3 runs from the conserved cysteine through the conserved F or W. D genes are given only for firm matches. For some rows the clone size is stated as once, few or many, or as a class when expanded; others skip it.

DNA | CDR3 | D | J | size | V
TGTGCCAGCAGCGTGGACAGGGGCGGCGAGCAGTACTTC | CASSVDRGGEQYF | TRBD1 | TRBJ2-7 | NA | TRBV6-4
TGTGCCAGCAGTAACTCGGGGGCGAACACTGAAGCTTTCTTT | CASSNSGANTEAFF | NA | TRBJ1-1 | NA | TRBV6-6
TGCGCCAGCAGCTTAACAGGGGGAACTTCAACTAATGAAAAACTGTTTTTT | CASSLTGGTSTNEKLFF | TRBD1 | TRBJ1-4 | few | TRBV5-1
TGCAGTGCGAGTCAAGGGGAGCCGCACGAGCAGTACTTC | CSASQGEPHEQYF | NA | TRBJ2-7 | NA | TRBV20-1
TGTGCCAGCAGCGACTCCCCCGGGAGAAGGGGTGAAAAACTGTTTTTT | CASSDSPGRRGEKLFF | NA | TRBJ1-4 | NA | TRBV9
TGCGCCAGCAGCCAAGATAGTCACGGGGAGCTGTTTTTT | CASSQDSHGELFF | NA | TRBJ2-2 | once | TRBV4-3
TGTGCCAGCAGCCACAGGACTCCGGGACGCTTTGGCTATGGCTACACCTTC | CASSHRTPGRFGYGYTF | NA | TRBJ1-2 | NA | TRBV13
TGCGCCAGCAGCTTGTCCGGGACAGTAAATTCACCCCTCCACTTT | CASSLSGTVNSPLHF | TRBD1 | TRBJ1-6 | NA | TRBV5-1
TGTGCCACCAGTGACCTGGGACAGGGTGGCTCCTACGAGCAGTACTTC | CATSDLGQGGSYEQYF | TRBD1 | TRBJ2-7 | few | TRBV24-1
TGTGCCAGCGGTCAATTCACCGGGGAGCTGTTTTTT | CASGQFTGELFF | NA | TRBJ2-2 | NA | TRBV6-1
TGCGCCAGCAGCCAAGAATTAGGCGGGAGATGGACTGTTTACGAGCAGTACTTC | CASSQELGGRWTVYEQYF | TRBD2 | TRBJ2-7 | many | TRBV4-3
TGCAGTGCCGCGGAGGGAGGGGACACTGAAGCTTTCTTT | CSAAEGGDTEAFF | NA | TRBJ1-1 | NA | TRBV20-1
TGTGCCATCAGTGAGTCATCCGCGGCCTATGGGGCCAACGTCCTGACTTTC | CAISESSAAYGANVLTF | NA | TRBJ2-6 | NA | TRBV10-3
TGCAGTGCCAAAAATAACCAGGGGACTAGCTCCTACGAGCAGTACTTC | CSAKNNQGTSSYEQYF | TRBD2 | TRBJ2-7 | NA | TRBV20-1
TGTGCCAGCAGCTTAGAGGTGACACCACTAGGCTACACCTTC | CASSLEVTPLGYTF | NA | TRBJ1-2 | NA | TRBV7-9
TGTGCCAGCAGTTACACGATAAGGGGGTCGATAGGCTACACCTTC | CASSYTIRGSIGYTF | NA | TRBJ1-2 | NA | TRBV6-6
TGTGCCAGCAGCGTAGGGTCCGGGACAGACCCCTACGAGCAGTACTTC | CASSVGSGTDPYEQYF | TRBD1 | TRBJ2-7 | NA | TRBV28
TGTGCCAGCAGGTCCCACCAGGGGGACTATGGCTACACCTTC | CASRSHQGDYGYTF | TRBD1 | TRBJ1-2 | few | TRBV12-3/TRBV12-4
TGTGCTAGCAGCCAAGATCGAAGGGCCGTGATTTACAATGGGCAGTTCTTC | CASSQDRRAVIYNGQFF | NA | TRBJ2-1 | NA | TRBV4-2
TGTGCCAGCAGCTTAGAGGGACTAGCCTACGAGCAGTACTTC | CASSLEGLAYEQYF | TRBD2 | TRBJ2-7 | NA | TRBV7-2
TGTGCCAGCAGCTTAGACTTTGTTGAGACAGGGGGCGATCAGCCCCAGCATTTT | CASSLDFVETGGDQPQHF | TRBD1 | TRBJ1-5 | NA | TRBV7-9
TGTGCCAGCAGTTTATCTGTGGGCGGGGGCACAGATACGCAGTATTTT | CASSLSVGGGTDTQYF | NA | TRBJ2-3 | NA | TRBV28
TGTGCCACCAGCAGAGCTAGCGGGAGTCGGGATGAGCAGTTCTTC | CATSRASGSRDEQFF | TRBD2 | TRBJ2-1 | NA | TRBV15
TGTGCCAGCAGCTTCCACGGGACTAGCAGCTACAATGAGCAGTTCTTC | CASSFHGTSSYNEQFF | TRBD2 | TRBJ2-1 | NA | TRBV11-2
TGCAGCGGGGGACAGGGGGCTGGAGATACGCAGTATTTT | CSGGQGAGDTQYF | TRBD1 | TRBJ2-3 | NA | TRBV29-1
TGCAGTGCTAGAGATGCGTTCGGAGGGTATTGGGAAAAACTGTTTTTT | CSARDAFGGYWEKLFF | NA | TRBJ1-4 | NA | TRBV20-1
TGTGCCACCAGCCCCCGGGCGACCTCTAGCACAGATACGCAGTATTTT | CATSPRATSSTDTQYF | NA | TRBJ2-3 | few | TRBV24-1
TGCAGCGTCGATCCCGTCGACAAGGGGTTAAAGACCCAGTACTTC | CSVDPVDKGLKTQYF | NA | TRBJ2-5 | few | TRBV29-1
TGTGCCATCAGTGAGTGGGATAGCCAAGCTTTCTTT | CAISEWDSQAFF | NA | TRBJ1-1 | NA | TRBV10-3
TGTGCCAGCAGACCCCAAGGGGGGGATCAGCCCCAGCATTTT | CASRPQGGDQPQHF | NA | TRBJ1-5 | NA | TRBV28
TGCAGCGTCGCGGGGGGGAACTATGGCTACACCTTC | CSVAGGNYGYTF | NA | TRBJ1-2 | NA | TRBV29-1
TGTGCCAGCAGTTACTCATCGACAGGGGATATTGATACGCAGTATTTT | CASSYSSTGDIDTQYF | TRBD1 | TRBJ2-3 | NA | TRBV6-2/TRBV6-3
TGCGCCAGCAGCCGGACAGGACTGAGCACAGATACGCAGTATTTT | CASSRTGLSTDTQYF | TRBD1 | TRBJ2-3 | few | TRBV5-1
TGTGCCAGCAGTTTGGGCTACACTGAAGCTTTCTTT | CASSLGYTEAFF | NA | TRBJ1-1 | many | TRBV12-3/TRBV12-4
TGTGCCAGCAGCTCCGGTGCCTCCCGGAGGAAACTGTTTTTT | CASSSGASRRKLFF | NA | TRBJ1-4 | NA | TRBV28
TGTGCCAGCAGCTTAGTTCGCACAGATACGCAGTATTTT | CASSLVRTDTQYF | NA | TRBJ2-3 | NA | TRBV7-2
TGTGCCAGCAGTAAAACTAGCGGGAGTAAGAATGAGCAGTTCTTC | CASSKTSGSKNEQFF | TRBD2 | TRBJ2-1 | NA | TRBV2
TGCAGTGCCAGGACAGGGGGCCCCCTTCTCTACAATGAGCAGTTCTTC | CSARTGGPLLYNEQFF | TRBD1 | TRBJ2-1 | NA | TRBV20-1